This T cell receptor beta chain was obtained from a study of blood T cell repertoires in COVID-19. Study details: Italy, Spain and the United States were the sources of the convalescent and acute COVID-19 samples. T cells, B-cell-depleted T cells, or PBMCs supplied cDNA or gDNA.

Authors' analysis steps: Amplification of reference gene primers provided the estimated nucleated cell counts. Clones were read by immunoSEQ multiplex PCR, and TCRdb kept only the in-frame ones, dropping some. The V and J calls and clone size were taken over from that table, and D and trimming were inferred from the DNA. The sample holds about 140,000 clones, around 81% seen once. Material: peripheral blood. The TCR comes from a human donor in a cohort sampled during active COVID-19.

The DNA of the CDR3 is TGTGCCAGCAGTCCGGACAGGGGGCGATCGGGTACTACCTACGAGCAGTACTTC. Amino acids: CASSPDRGRSGTTYEQYF. The chain recombines TRBV28 with TRBJ2-7, with 11 nucleotides matching TRBD1. There are 18 residues in the CDR3. Germline assignment: CDR1 MDHEN and CDR2 SYDVKM. Trimming took 5 bases from V and 2 from J; bases not matched to a gene: 14.